This entry lists 29 T cell receptor beta chains sequenced from one sample in a study of cytomegalovirus exposure and HLA in healthy donors. PCR amplification relied on 60 Vbeta primers (plus 13 Jbeta primers). Only in-frame clones appear in the TCRdb table, and some are missing; sequencing was by immunoSEQ multiplex PCR. The sample holds some 110,000 clones, around a tenth seen once. The sample was PBMCs. The source of these receptors is a young man in good health and CMV-seronegative.

The genes are TRBV6-5 and TRBJ2-7; D ambiguous. This CDR3 has 16 amino acids. V lost 0 bases, J lost 9 bases, and 21 bases lay in between. Germline CDR1 and CDR2: MNHEY and SVGAGI. The CDR3 sequence: CASSYSKGGSRTGQYF. The CDR3, as DNA: TGTGCCAGCAGTTACTCGAAAGGTGGCAGTCGTACGGGGCAGTACTTC.

This chain joins TRBV6-1 and TRBJ2-7; 9 nucleotides match TRBD1. Germline V gives CDR1 MNHNS, CDR2 SASEGT. V shed 7 bases, J shed 2 bases, and the junction held 9 bases outside the gene matches. This CDR3 contains 15 residues. In nucleotides, the CDR3 is TGTGCCAGCAATGTTATCCGGGACAGGGCCTACGAGCAGTACTTC. Its translation: CASNVIRDRAYEQYF.

CDR3 amino acids: CASSQATDTQYF. Here the CDR3 DNA reads TGCGCCAGCTCTCAAGCCACAGATACGCAGTATTTT. The chain links TRBV5-1 to TRBJ2-3; D remains unclear. The CDR3 runs to 12 residues. CDR1 is SGHRS, CDR2 YFSETQ, per germline. Trimming stripped 7 bases from V and 2 bases from J, with 8 bases between. Full variable domain (rest looked up from reference TRBV5-1 and TRBJ2-3): KAGVTQTPRYLIKTRGQQVTLSCSPISGHRSVSWYQQTPGQGLQFLFEYFSETQRNKGNFPGRFSGRQFSNSRSEMNVSTLELGDSALYLCASSQATDTQYFGPGTRLTVL.

The chain links TRBV27 to TRBJ2-3; 11 bases match TRBD2. The CDR3 loop spans 15 amino acids. Germline CDR1 is MNHEY and CDR2 is SMNVEV (reference sequence). V was pared by 6 bases and J by 3 bases, with 5 bases of the junction left unmatched. Here the CDR3 reads CASRRTSGLTDTQYF. DNA for the CDR3: TGTGCCAGCAGGCGGACTAGCGGGTTGACAGATACGCAGTATTTT.

This clone has just a few counts. The chain uses TRBV19 and TRBJ2-3, with 11 bases aligning to TRBD1. The CDR3 is 15 residues long. Germline-derived CDR1 and CDR2 are LNHDA and SQIVND (reference sequence). The trim removed 3 bases at V and 6 bases at J, leaving 5 bases unmatched. Written as DNA, the CDR3 is TGTGCCAGTAGTATGGGGGACAGGGGGACGGATACGCAGTATTTT. As protein: CASSMGDRGTDTQYF.

This clone has only a few counts. Germline and junction disagree at one end, which may indicate a read error. Other DNA variants within this sample encode the same CDR3. The chain recombines TRBV30 with TRBJ1-1; D may be TRBD1 (5 bases). CDR3 size: 15 residues. Per germline, CDR1 GTSNPN and CDR2 SVGIG (reference sequence). CDR3 DNA: TGCGCCTGGAACCCCCCAGGGCCCTCGAACACTCGGGCTTTCTTT. It encodes CAWNPPGPSNTRAFF.

This clone came up a few times. CDR3 protein: CASSYPGQGYEQYF. The CDR3 region has the DNA TGTGCCAGCAGTTACCCGGGACAGGGGTACGAGCAGTACTTC. The chain is built from TRBV6-5 and TRBJ2-7; 10 nucleotides line up with TRBD1. This CDR3 is 14 amino acids long. Looked up from germline, CDR1 is MNHEY and CDR2 is SVGAGI. V trimming: 2 bases; J trimming: 4 bases; junction bases outside the gene matches: 2.

This rearrangement joins TRBV27 to TRBJ1-5; TRBD1 is a possible D gene (6 bases). Germline lookup yields CDR1 MNHEY and CDR2 SMNVEV (reference sequence). Trimming removed 5 bases from V and 0 bases from J, with 11 bases in between. The CDR3 totals 15 residues. The CDR3 loop reads CASSDRPYSNQPQHF. The CDR3 DNA sequence: TGTGCCAGCAGTGACAGGCCTTATAGCAATCAGCCCCAGCATTTT.

This chain links TRBV7-8 with TRBJ1-4; 9 bases line up with TRBD1. Germline CDR1 SGHVS, CDR2 FQNEAQ. This CDR3 has 16 residues. After removal of 4 bases from V and 7 bases from J, the junction contained 10 bases not matched to a gene. The CDR3 is CASSYSPQGAFEKLFF. The DNA of the CDR3 is TGTGCCAGCAGCTACTCTCCACAGGGGGCGTTTGAAAAACTGTTTTTT.

The chain has TRBV19 and TRBJ1-1; D is possibly TRBD1 (6 bases). CDR3 length equals 14 residues. The V end lost 4 bases, the J end lost 10 bases, and 19 bases lay between the germline ends. Germline V gene sequence: CDR1 LNHDA, CDR2 SQIVND (reference sequence). The CDR3, as DNA: TGTGCCAGTAGTACCCGAGCGGGGGCAATGGCAGCTTTCTTT. Its protein product is CASSTRAGAMAAFF.

This sequence joins TRBV30 and TRBJ1-5, with a possible D match to TRBD1 (5 bases). The V end was cut by 0 bases, the J end by 3 bases, with 9 bases between. Per the germline V gene, CDR1 is GTSNPN and CDR2 is SVGIG (reference sequence). This CDR3 is 14 amino acids long. CDR3 DNA: TGTGCCTGGAGTGTTTCAGGGTTCAATCAGCCCCAGCATTTT. This sequence encodes CAWSVSGFNQPQHF. The full variable domain, its missing parts supplied by reference TRBV30 and TRBJ1-5, is SQTIHQWPATLVQPVGSPLSLECTVEGTSNPNLYWYRQAAGRGLQLLFYSVGIGQISSEVPQNLSASRPQDRQFILSSKKLLLSDSGFYLCAWSVSGFNQPQHFGDGTRLSIL.

This clone was recorded a few times. The chain recombines TRBV21-1 with TRBJ2-1; TRBD2, the table's D call, was not compared with the DNA. TRBV21-1 is tagged as a pseudogene. This CDR3 comprises 17 residues. The CDR3 DNA reads as TGTGCCAGCAGCAAAGAGGGGGGGGAAGGCTCCTACAATGAGCAGTTCTTC. Translating gives CASSKEGGEGSYNEQFF.

The chain links TRBV7-9 to TRBJ1-4; TRBD1 is a possible D gene (5 bases). Trimming removed 5 bases from V and 8 bases from J, with 21 bases in between. This CDR3 is 16 amino acids long. Germline loops: CDR1 SEHNR, CDR2 FQNEAQ (reference sequence). The CDR3: CASSSLAEGSEEKLFF. The DNA for the CDR3 is TGTGCCAGCAGCAGCCTCGCGGAGGGGAGTGAGGAAAAACTGTTTTTT.

The chain links TRBV11-3 to TRBJ2-5, with TRBD2 matching over 11 bases. The trim removed 4 bases at V and 13 bases at J, leaving 14 bases unmatched. There are 15 residues in the CDR3. Germline CDR1 is SGHNT and CDR2 is YENEEA. The CDR3 reads CASSSPTSGVRTRYF. For the CDR3, the DNA is TGTGCCAGCAGCTCCCCGACTAGCGGGGTTAGGACTCGGTACTTC.

The J gene is TRBJ2-1, the V gene TRBV14, with 15 positions matching TRBD2. In germline, CDR1 is SGHDN, CDR2 FVKESK. Losses at the gene ends were 4 bases for V and 4 bases for J; bases not matched to a gene: 11. The CDR3 contains 19 residues. CDR3 residues: CASSRGLAGGPSFYNEQFF. The CDR3 region has the DNA TGTGCCAGCAGCCGCGGACTAGCGGGAGGGCCTTCGTTTTACAATGAGCAGTTCTTC.

This CDR3 reads CASSLRGATNEKLFF. The CDR3 nucleotides are TGTGCCAGCAGTTTGCGGGGGGCAACTAATGAAAAACTGTTTTTT. The rearrangement links TRBV28 to TRBJ1-4; possible D gene TRBD1, 5 bases. Germline CDR1 is MDHEN and CDR2 is SYDVKM. The CDR3 covers 15 residues. Trimming took 3 bases from V and 0 from J, leaving 8 bases between them.

This clone came up a few times. V and J are TRBV11-3 and TRBJ1-1, with TRBD1 matching over 7 bases. V lost 5 bases and J lost 0; bases outside the gene matches: 3. CDR1 SGHNT and CDR2 YENEEA come from the germline V gene. This CDR3 is 14 amino acids long. The CDR3 DNA follows: TGTGCCAGCAGCCGCGGGACAGTGAACACTGAAGCTTTCTTT. Protein product: CASSRGTVNTEAFF.

There are a few counts of this clone. The genes are TRBV4-1 and TRBJ2-7; 13 bases map to TRBD2. Germline V gene lookup returns CDR1 MGHRA and CDR2 YSYEKL. Losses at the gene ends were 4 bases for V and 7 bases for J; bases not matched to a gene: 7. The CDR3 is 15 residues long. The CDR3 sequence: CASSLLAGGPQEQYF. CDR3 coding DNA: TGCGCCAGCAGCCTACTAGCGGGAGGGCCGCAAGAGCAGTACTTC.

This clone was seen a few times. This chain uses TRBV10-3 with TRBJ2-3; 8 bases align to TRBD2. The junction had 9 bases not matched to a gene; V was cut back by 4 bases and J by 6 bases. Germline assignment: CDR1 ENHRY and CDR2 SYGVKD. This CDR3 has 15 residues. In DNA, the CDR3 is TGTGCCATCAGTGCAGAGCGGGGGCCCGCGGATACGCAGTATTTT. Its translation: CAISAERGPADTQYF.

This clone was seen a few times. The chain links TRBV7-9 to TRBJ2-7; weak D call: TRBD2 (5 bases). Germline V gene data show CDR1 as SEHNR and CDR2 as FQNEAQ (reference sequence). This CDR3 comprises 13 residues. Trimming removed 1 base from V and 2 bases from J, with 6 bases in between. DNA for the CDR3: TGTGCCAGCAGCTTAGGAGGGACCTACGAGCAGTACTTC. Residues: CASSLGGTYEQYF.

This chain joins TRBV29-1 and TRBJ1-4, with TRBD1 matching 9 bases. The J segment lost 5 bases and the V segment lost 1 base, leaving 8 bases of the junction unmatched. The CDR3 runs 16 residues. Germline V lookup: CDR1 SQVTM, CDR2 ANQGSEA. The CDR3 region has the DNA TGCAGCGTTGAAGGGGGACAGGGACGGGGGAATGAAAAACTGTTTTTT. It yields the protein CSVEGGQGRGNEKLFF.

The chain links TRBV5-3 to TRBJ2-5; D ambiguous. The J call may not be correct, given that the DNA end is closer to TRBJ2-7. TRBV5-3 is classed as an ORF, of uncertain function. The CDR3 runs to 12 residues. The CDR3 reads CARSLERYEQYF. CDR3 in DNA: TGTGCCAGAAGCTTGGAACGGTACGAGCAGTACTTC.

This clone was observed a handful of times. The chain is built from TRBV6-1 and TRBJ2-4; 7 nucleotides agree with TRBD1. Losses at the gene ends were 1 base for V and 6 bases for J; bases not matched to a gene: 12. Germline V CDR1 and CDR2: MNHNS, SASEGT. This CDR3 is 17 amino acids long. This CDR3 is CASSEEPFRGQLNIQYF. The CDR3 DNA reads TGTGCCAGCAGTGAAGAGCCTTTTAGGGGACAGCTAAACATTCAGTACTTC.

In this sample, this clone turned up a few times. This chain connects TRBV29-1 to TRBJ1-2; no reliable D call. Germline CDR1 reads SQVTM; CDR2 reads ANQGSEA. The CDR3 covers 13 residues. Deletions cut 4 bases from V and 7 bases from J, with 16 bases between. Written as DNA, the CDR3 is TGCAGCGTTGCTGAGGTCGGGAAGAGTGGCTACACCTTC. Translating it yields CSVAEVGKSGYTF.

A few counts support this clone. The chain has TRBV27 and TRBJ1-1; D uncertain. Germline lookup yields CDR1 MNHEY and CDR2 SMNVEV (reference sequence). This CDR3 comprises 11 residues. V dropped 6 bases and J dropped 5 bases, with 7 bases sitting between them. This CDR3 is CASRIGTEAFF. The CDR3 DNA sequence: TGTGCCAGCAGAATCGGGACTGAAGCTTTCTTT.

This clone was observed a few times. This chain uses TRBV7-9 with TRBJ2-7; D is perhaps TRBD1 (6 bases). Germline V gene sequence: CDR1 SEHNR, CDR2 FQNEAQ (reference sequence). The CDR3 has 17 residues. V was shortened by 5 bases and J by 3 bases, with 23 bases between the two germline ends. CDR3 loop: CASSLLPGPGVFYEQYF. As DNA, the CDR3 is TGTGCCAGCAGCCTGCTACCGGGACCAGGGGTATTCTACGAGCAGTACTTC.

This clone has only one observation. The J gene is TRBJ1-6, the V gene TRBV7-2; D is uncertain. The CDR3 contains 13 residues. The germline gives CDR1 SGHTA, CDR2 FQGNSA. Trimming removed 2 bases at V and 7 bases at J, with 6 bases between. Written as DNA, the CDR3 is TGTGCCAGCAGCTTAACACCGAATTCACCCCTCCACTTT. Its protein product is CASSLTPNSPLHF.

V and J are TRBV14 and TRBJ1-1, with TRBD1 as a possible D gene (6 bases). CDR1 SGHDN and CDR2 FVKESK come from the germline V gene. V gave up 4 bases and J gave up 5 bases, with 17 bases separating them. The CDR3 runs 15 residues. The CDR3 bases are TGTGCCAGCAGCCTCTCCCCCGGGGGGCAAACTGAAGCTTTCTTT. Its protein product is CASSLSPGGQTEAFF.

The chain combines TRBV7-3 with TRBJ2-7; D is possibly TRBD1 (6 bases). V lost 5 bases to trimming and J lost 7 bases, with 15 bases between them. The V gene's germline CDR1 is SGHTA and CDR2 FQGTGA. This CDR3 spans 13 amino acids. The CDR3 protein is CASSMNAGVEQYF. In DNA form, the CDR3 reads TGTGCCAGCAGCATGAACGCAGGGGTAGAGCAGTACTTC.